The 21 T cell receptor beta chains below were found in one sample sequenced in a study of regulatory T cells in long-lasting Graves disease. Specified time point: persistent/refractory GD, antithyroid drugs over 5 years with positive TRAb. Isolated PBMC RNA provided the starting material for the TCR library. Building of the TCR beta libraries involved iRepertoire HTBI primers and Arm-PCR of CDR3 regions. Each CDR3 protein is one row after TCRdb ran MiXCR on the multiplex PCR reads. The sample holds around 400,000 distinct CDR3 sequences, less than 25% seen once. Sequenced material: peripheral blood mononuclear cells (PBMCs), taken when the disease was refractory, from a patient treated with antithyroid drugs. Source of these receptors: a female donor with Graves disease.

The chain combines TRBV19 with TRBJ1-4; D is possibly TRBD1 (5 bases). The ends were cut back, 4 bases at V and 0 bases at J, with 18 bases in the middle. The CDR3 spans 18 residues. Per germline, CDR1 LNHDA and CDR2 SQIVND (reference sequence). CDR3 DNA: TGTGCCAGTAGTACCGTTCCCGGGACGGCGGCAACTAATGAAAAACTGTTTTTT. This translates into CASSTVPGTAATNEKLFF.

Remarks on this clonotype: A junction end diverges from the germline sequence, so it may reflect a read error. The genes are TRBV2 and TRBJ2-4; D unresolved. CDR1 and CDR2 from the germline V gene are SNHLY and FYNNEI. The CDR3 totals 12 residues. CDR3 residues: CASSEAPTGRHF. DNA for the CDR3: TGTGCCAGCAGTGAAGCGCCAACCGGGCGGCACTTC.

This clonotype occurred many times. The chain links TRBV2 to TRBJ1-5; D unresolved. V lost 3 bases to trimming and J lost 2 bases, with 17 bases between them. Looked up from germline, CDR1 is SNHLY and CDR2 is FYNNEI. This CDR3 is 17 amino acids long. CDR3 coding DNA: TGTGCCAGCAGTGACCCTGGCAGGATGGGAGGCAATCAGCCCCAGCATTTT. Protein: CASSDPGRMGGNQPQHF.

The sample holds many counts of this clonotype. CDR3 loop: CSARLLGLAGGETQYF. The CDR3 bases are TGCAGTGCTAGGTTGTTGGGACTAGCGGGAGGAGAGACCCAGTACTTC. The rearrangement uses TRBV20-1 and TRBJ2-5, with 15 nucleotides matching TRBD2. With 3 bases clipped from V and 4 bases from J, the junction kept 6 bases outside the gene matches. The CDR3 has 16 amino acids. CDR1 DFQATT and CDR2 SNEGSKA come from the germline V gene (reference sequence).

The rearrangement links TRBV11-2 to TRBJ1-3; the D is unclear. The germline V gene has CDR1 SGHAT and CDR2 FQNNGV. The length of the CDR3 is 15 residues. V was trimmed by 3 bases and J by 4 bases, leaving 13 bases between them. CDR3 coding DNA: TGTGCCAGCAGCTTCTTAGGAGAATTAGGAAACACCATATATTTT. Protein: CASSFLGELGNTIYF.

This clonotype was counted ten times or more. V and J are TRBV19 and TRBJ2-7; 9 positions match TRBD1. The CDR3 length is 16 residues. V shed 8 bases and J 7 bases; nucleotides not matched to a gene: 18. Germline CDR1 LNHDA, CDR2 SQIVND (reference sequence). CDR3 DNA sequence: TGTGCCAGTCAGTTCGGGACAGGGTCTTCTATGGAGGAGCAGTACTTC. It yields the protein CASQFGTGSSMEEQYF.

This clonotype was seen ten or more times. This chain connects TRBV2 to TRBJ2-4; TRBD1 aligns across 8 bases. CDR1 is SNHLY and CDR2 is FYNNEI in the germline V gene. This CDR3 comprises 14 residues. J lost 1 base, V lost 8 bases, and 4 bases had no gene match. The CDR3 DNA follows: TGTGCCAGCTCACGGGACAGGGCCAAAAACATTCAGTACTTC. As protein: CASSRDRAKNIQYF.

This clonotype was seen a handful of times. This chain connects TRBV28 to TRBJ2-4; D perhaps matches TRBD2 (5 bases). This CDR3 is 15 amino acids long. The germline V gene encodes CDR1 MDHEN and CDR2 SYDVKM. V gave up 1 base and J gave up 1 base, with 8 bases separating them. The DNA for the CDR3 is TGTGCCAGCAGTTTATACTCGGGGGCCAAAAACATTCAGTACTTC. It codes for CASSLYSGAKNIQYF.

In this sample, this clonotype turned up many times. The CDR3 coding sequence is TGTGCCAGCAGTTTCGACTTTTTGGTCTACGAGCAGTACTTC. It yields the protein CASSFDFLVYEQYF. The chain combines TRBV6-5 with TRBJ2-7; no firm D call. This CDR3 is 14 amino acids long. Germline CDR1 MNHEY, CDR2 SVGAGI. The V end was cut by 4 bases, the J end by 3 bases, with 13 bases between.

This clonotype was counted between two and nine times. The rearrangement uses TRBV14 and TRBJ1-1; the D gene is possibly TRBD1 (5 bases). The CDR3 is 15 residues long. The V end was cut by 4 bases, the J end by 3 bases, with 15 bases between. Germline V CDR1 and CDR2: SGHDN, FVKESK. CDR3 in DNA: TGTGCCAGCAGCCCCCTGACAGCGGGGGACACTGAAGCTTTCTTT. Its protein product is CASSPLTAGDTEAFF.

The J gene is TRBJ2-7, the V gene TRBV6-1; D gene ambiguous. CDR1 is MNHNS, CDR2 SASEGT, per germline. Trimming removed 7 bases at V and 2 bases at J, with 18 bases between. The CDR3 is 15 residues long. The CDR3 DNA follows: TGTGCCAGCACCGGCCCCCCACGTGGGACCTACGAGCAGTACTTC. Its translation is CASTGPPRGTYEQYF.

Details on this clonotype: Mismatch with germline at one junction end may stem from a read error. In nucleotides, the CDR3 is TGCGCCACCAGCGTCAGAGAAAGCAAAGAGACCCAGTACTTC. Its protein is CATSVRESKETQYF. The gene calls are TRBV5-1 and TRBJ2-5; no definite D call. The CDR3 sequence is 14 residues long. Germline CDR1 is SGHRS and CDR2 is YFSETQ.

This clonotype was counted at least ten times. The chain links TRBV2 to TRBJ1-2; 12 positions match TRBD1. The CDR3 is made up of 15 amino acids. The germline V gene encodes CDR1 SNHLY and CDR2 FYNNEI. V shed 7 bases and J 6 bases; nucleotides not matched to a gene: 9. CDR3 in amino acids: CASNAGTGGANGYTF. The CDR3 DNA reads TGTGCCAGCAACGCCGGGACAGGGGGCGCCAATGGCTACACCTTC.

This clonotype has a handful of counts. The gene calls are TRBV24-1 and TRBJ2-7; 14 nucleotides align to TRBD2. Per the germline V gene, CDR1 is KGHDR and CDR2 is SFDVKD. The CDR3 contains 15 residues. J gave up 5 bases and V 3 bases, and 2 bases lay outside the gene matches. CDR3 sequence reads: CATSDPGLAGDEQYF. As DNA, the CDR3 is TGTGCCACCAGTGATCCGGGACTAGCGGGAGACGAGCAGTACTTC.

The rearrangement joins TRBV7-9 to TRBJ2-7; 9 nucleotides line up with TRBD1. Per the germline V gene, CDR1 is SEHNR and CDR2 is FQNEAQ (reference sequence). Trimming cost V 8 bases and J 0 bases; bases outside gene matches: 11. The length of the CDR3 is 16 residues. CDR3 nucleotide sequence: TGTGCCAGCGTTGGGGTCGGACAGGGGCCCTCCTACGAGCAGTACTTC. It is translated as CASVGVGQGPSYEQYF.

This clonotype was counted a few times. The chain has TRBV19 and TRBJ1-5, with D unresolved. Trimming removed 3 bases from V and 4 bases from J, with 13 bases in between. The CDR3 runs 15 residues. From germline, CDR1 is LNHDA and CDR2 SQIVND (reference sequence). The CDR3 sequence: CASSISPQANQPQHF. CDR3 sequence (DNA): TGTGCCAGTAGTATTTCCCCTCAAGCAAATCAGCCCCAGCATTTT. The complete variable domain, with remaining parts taken from reference TRBV19 and TRBJ1-5, reads DGGITQSPKYLFRKEGQNVTLSCEQNLNHDAMYWYRQDPGQGLRLIYYSQIVNDFQKGDIAEGYSVSREKKESFPLTVTSAQKNPTAFYLCASSISPQANQPQHFGDGTRLSIL.

Remarks on this clonotype: Given the absence of the conserved phenylalanine or tryptophan at the CDR3 end, a read error is likely. This chain uses TRBV7-2 with TRBJ1-2, with 7 bases identical to TRBD1. Germline loops: CDR1 SGHTA, CDR2 FQGNSA. The CDR3 runs 14 residues. Trimming took 3 bases from V and 4 from J; bases not matched to a gene: 5. Written as DNA, the CDR3 is TGTGCCAGCAGCTTGATACAGGGGTCCTATGGCTACACCTCC. It codes for CASSLIQGSYGYTS.

This clonotype has at least ten counts. The chain recombines TRBV2 with TRBJ1-4, with D possibly matching TRBD1 (5 bases). Germline loops: CDR1 SNHLY, CDR2 FYNNEI. V shed 8 bases and J shed 5 bases, with 12 bases lying between them. The CDR3 contains 13 residues. CDR3 amino acids: CASARDRNEKLFF. The CDR3 DNA is TGTGCCAGCGCACGGGACCGAAATGAAAAACTGTTTTTT.

The chain combines TRBV28 with TRBJ1-2; 11 positions agree with TRBD1. The CDR3 is 16 amino acids. Germline V gene sequence: CDR1 MDHEN, CDR2 SYDVKM. V lost 5 bases to trimming and J lost 4 bases; unmatched junction nucleotides: 9. Here the CDR3 reads CASSIRRTGGGYGYTF. CDR3 in DNA: TGTGCCAGCAGTATCCGGAGGACAGGGGGCGGCTATGGCTACACCTTC.

This clonotype was seen a handful of times. This sequence joins TRBV6-5 and TRBJ2-7; 11 nucleotides agree with TRBD2. V shed 2 bases and J 1 base; nucleotides not matched to a gene: 7. The CDR3 loop spans 17 amino acids. The germline V gene has CDR1 MNHEY and CDR2 SVGAGI. CDR3 bases: TGTGCCAGCAGTTACAGGTTCGGGACTAGCGGATCCTACGAGCAGTACTTC. Translated: CASSYRFGTSGSYEQYF.

This clonotype was observed a handful of times. The chain has TRBV3-1 and TRBJ2-7, with 9 bases lining up with TRBD1. Germline V gives CDR1 LGHDT, CDR2 YNNKEL (reference sequence). The CDR3 runs to 15 residues. The trim removed 1 base at V and 6 bases at J, leaving 7 bases unmatched. Here the CDR3 reads CASSQVLQGAGEQYF. CDR3 sequence (DNA): TGTGCCAGCAGCCAAGTCCTACAGGGGGCCGGCGAGCAGTACTTC.